The entry below gives a single T cell receptor beta chain sequence along with its context. CDR1 and CDR2 from the germline V gene are SGHTA and FQGNSA. V trimming: 6 bases; J trimming: 4 bases; junction bases outside the gene matches: 13. The length of the CDR3 is 16 residues. Profiled with immunoSEQ multiplex PCR; TCRdb holds only in-frame clones, not every one. In the table there are some 56,000 clones, 82% of which are singletons. The sort gate was single viable CD3+CD4+CD8-CD45RO+ cells for memory CD4+ T cells. These data are taken from a study of memory CD4+ T cells and cytomegalovirus serostatus.

The sequence came from an adult in good health and CMV-seronegative. The sequencing sample was made of memory CD4+ T cells from blood. The chain is built from TRBV7-2 and TRBJ2-7; 9 bases match TRBD1. The CDR3 DNA reads TGTGCCAGCAGTCCCACCGGGACAGGGACTGGTTACGAGCAGTACTTC. Translating gives CASSPTGTGTGYEQYF.